This passage covers 31 T cell receptor beta chains from one sample sequenced in a study of blood T cell repertoires in COVID-19. TCRdb's copy holds only in-frame clones and misses some; the assay was immunoSEQ multiplex PCR. The sample lists 95,000 or so clones, around nine tenths occurring once. The specimen was peripheral blood. The receptors shown here come from a woman in her 70s with acute or convalescent COVID-19.

This chain uses TRBV5-4 with TRBJ2-3; TRBD2 aligns across 15 bases. CDR3 length equals 18 residues. V was pared by 5 bases and J by 0 bases, with 7 bases of the junction left unmatched. CDR1 is SGHNT and CDR2 is YYREEE in the germline V gene (reference sequence). This CDR3 is CASSAGLAGGTSTDTQYF. The CDR3 coding sequence is TGTGCCAGCAGTGCGGGACTAGCGGGGGGCACTAGCACAGATACGCAGTATTTT.

CDR3 protein: CASSQGYGVTGARSGNTIYF. CDR3 bases: TGTGCCAGCAGCCAAGGGTATGGGGTGACAGGGGCCCGCTCTGGAAACACCATATATTTT. This chain links TRBV3-1 (or the pseudogene TRBV3-2) with TRBJ1-3, with TRBD1 identical over 8 bases. Germline loops: CDR1 LGHDT, CDR2 YNNKEL (reference sequence). Germline trimming cut 1 base from V and 0 bases from J; bases unmatched to any gene: 14. The CDR3 totals 20 residues.

The rearrangement joins TRBV5-1 to TRBJ1-6, with D hard to call. Trimming removed 4 bases from V and 0 bases from J, with 17 bases in between. The CDR3 totals 18 residues. Per the germline V gene, CDR1 is SGHRS and CDR2 is YFSETQ. The CDR3, as DNA: TGCGCCAGCAGCCCATATTCAGGCGTGAGCTCCTATAATTCACCCCTCCACTTT. Residues: CASSPYSGVSSYNSPLHF.

The chain couples TRBV5-1 to TRBJ2-6; D may be TRBD1 (5 bases). Trimming cost V 2 bases and J 1 base, with 13 bases left between them. This CDR3 contains 17 residues. Germline lookup yields CDR1 SGHRS and CDR2 YFSETQ. This chain's CDR3 is CASSFGHEISGANVLTF. The DNA of the CDR3 is TGCGCCAGCAGCTTCGGACACGAAATTTCTGGGGCCAACGTCCTGACTTTC. Full variable domain (rest looked up from reference TRBV5-1 and TRBJ2-6): KAGVTQTPRYLIKTRGQQVTLSCSPISGHRSVSWYQQTPGQGLQFLFEYFSETQRNKGNFPGRFSGRQFSNSRSEMNVSTLELGDSALYLCASSFGHEISGANVLTFGAGSRLTVL.

The CDR3 protein is CASSFSVGGYGYTF. DNA of the CDR3: TGTGCCAGCAGTTTCTCGGTAGGGGGCTATGGCTACACCTTC. V is TRBV28 and J is TRBJ1-2; perhaps TRBD1 as D (6 bases). Trimming shortened V by 3 bases and J by 4 bases, and 12 bases separated the two germline ends. The CDR3 sequence is 14 residues long. Germline V gene sequence: CDR1 MDHEN, CDR2 SYDVKM.

This clone was counted a few times. The V call is TRBV30, the J call TRBJ2-7; a weak D match, TRBD1 (5 bases). This CDR3 region has 13 residues. Trimming removed 2 bases at V and 1 base at J, with 9 bases between. From germline, CDR1 is GTSNPN and CDR2 SVGIG (reference sequence). The CDR3 loop is CAWSRGHSYEQYF. CDR3 nucleotide sequence: TGTGCCTGGAGTCGAGGACATTCCTACGAGCAGTACTTC.

The table lists this clone with a few counts. This chain uses TRBV28 with TRBJ1-2; no reliable D call. V lost 4 bases and J lost 0, with 15 bases in between. The CDR3 contains 16 residues. CDR1 is MDHEN, CDR2 SYDVKM, per germline. The CDR3 nucleotides are TGTGCCAGCAGTTCAATACTTTATCCCACTAACTATGGCTACACCTTC. This codes for CASSSILYPTNYGYTF.

V usage is TRBV25-1 and J usage is TRBJ1-4, with D perhaps matching TRBD1 (6 bases). The CDR3 sequence is 15 residues long. CDR1 is MGHDK, CDR2 SYGVNS, per germline. The V gene lost 5 bases and the J gene lost 3 bases, with 13 bases spanning the gap. CDR3: CASSSQTGPNEKLFF. DNA for the CDR3: TGTGCCAGCAGTTCCCAGACAGGACCTAATGAAAAACTGTTTTTT. Variable domain in full (rest from reference TRBV25-1 and TRBJ1-4): EADIYQTPRYLVIGTGKKITLECSQTMGHDKMYWYQQDPGMELHLIHYSYGVNSTEKGDLSSESTVSRIRTEHFPLTLESARPSHTSQYLCASSSQTGPNEKLFFGSGTQLSVL.

The CDR3 sequence is CASSLTGFPYEQYV. DNA for the CDR3: TGTGCCAGCAGTTTAACCGGGTTCCCTTACGAGCAGTACGTC. The chain employs TRBV27 and TRBJ2-7, with D unresolved. There are 14 residues in the CDR3. V lost 2 bases and J lost 4, with 12 bases in between. CDR1 MNHEY and CDR2 SMNVEV come from the germline V gene (reference sequence).

The rearrangement uses TRBV5-1 and TRBJ1-5; 8 bases agree with TRBD1. The germline V gene encodes CDR1 SGHRS and CDR2 YFSETQ. The V segment lost 0 bases and the J segment 4 bases; nucleotides outside the gene matches: 3. The CDR3 sequence is 15 residues long. CDR3 coding DNA: TGCGCCAGCAGCTTGGACGGACAGGGAAATCAGCCCCAGCATTTT. As protein: CASSLDGQGNQPQHF.

The chain recombines TRBV28 with TRBJ2-5, with D possibly TRBD1 on 5 matching bases. Per germline, CDR1 MDHEN and CDR2 SYDVKM. Trimming stripped 7 bases from V and 5 bases from J, with 17 bases between. The CDR3 loop spans 14 amino acids. The CDR3 region is CASKGPIQVETQYF. CDR3 sequence (DNA): TGTGCCAGCAAAGGCCCTATACAGGTGGAGACCCAGTACTTC.

The CDR3 DNA reads TGTGCCAGTCGGCTGGGGACAGGGACCACAGATACGCAGTATTTT. Protein product: CASRLGTGTTDTQYF. This chain joins TRBV2 and TRBJ2-3, with 9 bases lining up with TRBD1. The CDR3 is 15 residues long. With V trimmed by 9 bases and J by 2 bases, 9 bases remained unmatched. The germline V gene has CDR1 SNHLY and CDR2 FYNNEI. Combining the CDR3 with reference TRBV2 and TRBJ2-3 gives the whole variable domain EPEVTQTPSHQVTQMGQEVILRCVPISNHLYFYWYRQILGQKVEFLVSFYNNEISEKSEIFDDQFSVERPDGSNFTLKIRSTKLEDSAMYFCASRLGTGTTDTQYFGPGTRLTVL.

The chain joins TRBV4-1 to TRBJ2-7, with 9 bases matching TRBD2. Unmatched junction bases numbered 19, after V lost 1 base and J lost 3 bases. Looked up from germline, CDR1 is MGHRA and CDR2 is YSYEKL. The CDR3 loop spans 20 amino acids. The CDR3 protein is CASSQGVSWGLAGIYYEQYF. CDR3 bases: TGCGCCAGCAGCCAAGGCGTTTCTTGGGGGCTAGCGGGGATTTACTACGAGCAGTACTTC.

The rearrangement uses TRBV6-5 and TRBJ1-6; 8 bases fit TRBD1. J was trimmed by 9 bases and V by 8 bases; bases with no gene match: 9. Per germline, CDR1 MNHEY and CDR2 SVGAGI. This CDR3 has 14 amino acids. This chain's CDR3 is CASVLDRGSSPLHF. Written as DNA, the CDR3 is TGTGCCAGCGTTTTAGACAGGGGTAGTTCACCCCTCCACTTT.

This clone is a singleton in its sample. The chain combines TRBV12-3 or TRBV12-4 with TRBJ1-2; the match to TRBD1 covers 8 bases. The CDR3 is made up of 13 amino acids. V shed 5 bases, J shed 4 bases, and the junction held 3 bases outside the gene matches. This chain's CDR3 is CASSGTGPYGYTF. The CDR3 coding sequence is TGTGCCAGCAGTGGGACAGGTCCCTATGGCTACACCTTC.

This chain joins TRBV5-1 and TRBJ2-3; TRBD1 matches at 9 bases. With V trimmed by 4 bases and J by 1 base, 7 bases remained unmatched. Germline V gives CDR1 SGHRS, CDR2 YFSETQ. The CDR3 contains 16 residues. The CDR3 is CASSPSWTGGTDTQYF. CDR3 coding DNA: TGCGCCAGCAGCCCCTCCTGGACAGGGGGCACAGATACGCAGTATTTT.

This clone was seen once. This chain links TRBV11-3 with TRBJ2-2, with D possibly matching TRBD1 (6 bases). There are 14 residues in the CDR3. Trimming left V 4 bases short and J 6 bases short, with 12 bases between. The germline V gene has CDR1 SGHNT and CDR2 YENEEA. The CDR3 spells CASSSGAFSGELFF. The CDR3 region has the DNA TGTGCCAGCAGCTCAGGGGCTTTTTCCGGGGAGCTGTTTTTT.

The genes are TRBV28 and TRBJ2-1; D perhaps matches TRBD1 (5 bases). With 6 bases removed from V and 2 bases from J, the gap between germline ends came to 14 bases. In germline, CDR1 is MDHEN, CDR2 SYDVKM. The length of the CDR3 is 15 residues. CDR3 DNA sequence: TGTGCCAGCAGCGGGTCAGGGTGGGCCTACAATGAGCAGTTCTTC. It specifies CASSGSGWAYNEQFF.

This sequence joins TRBV7-6 and TRBJ2-3, with D possibly matching TRBD2 (6 bases). The CDR3 extends over 16 amino acids. V was clipped by 5 bases and J by 2 bases, with 17 bases between them. Germline CDR1 is SGHVS and CDR2 is FNYEAQ. The CDR3 DNA is TGTGCCAGCAGCCCGCGGGACTTTCGGCTCACAGATACGCAGTATTTT. It codes for CASSPRDFRLTDTQYF.

The V call is TRBV20-1, the J call TRBJ1-1; D not resolved. Trimming left V 3 bases short and J 1 base short, with 15 bases between. Looked up from germline, CDR1 is DFQATT and CDR2 is SNEGSKA (reference sequence). This CDR3 is built from 15 residues. CDR3 protein: CSASDGMWENTEAFF. The CDR3 DNA sequence: TGCAGTGCTAGTGACGGGATGTGGGAGAACACTGAAGCTTTCTTT.

The sample holds one count of this clone. V and J are TRBV2 and TRBJ1-1, with D perhaps TRBD1 (6 bases). Trimming took 7 bases from V and 10 from J, leaving 22 bases between them. Per germline, CDR1 SNHLY and CDR2 FYNNEI. This CDR3 contains 14 residues. CDR3 sequence: CASTQLQGFAGAFF. CDR3 DNA sequence: TGTGCCAGCACCCAACTACAGGGTTTCGCTGGAGCTTTCTTT.

The V gene is TRBV7-8, the J gene TRBJ1-1; the D is unclear. Germline assignment: CDR1 SGHVS and CDR2 FQNEAQ. V was shortened by 3 bases and J by 1 base, with 9 bases between the two germline ends. This CDR3 region has 14 residues. This chain's CDR3 is CASSFRHPNTEAFF. In DNA form, the CDR3 reads TGTGCCAGCAGCTTCAGGCACCCGAACACTGAAGCTTTCTTT.

The CDR3: CASSLSRGRPHNEQFF. CDR3 sequence (DNA): TGTGCCAGCAGCTTATCGAGGGGGCGACCACACAATGAGCAGTTCTTC. V usage is TRBV11-2 and J usage is TRBJ2-1; 7 positions match TRBD1. The CDR3 runs 16 residues. CDR1 and CDR2 from the germline V gene are SGHAT and FQNNGV. The V and J ends lost 2 bases and 5 bases, in that order; junction bases with no gene match: 9.

The rearrangement uses TRBV28 and TRBJ1-1; D gene ambiguous. Trimming stripped 2 bases from V and 8 bases from J, with 6 bases between. Germline V gene data show CDR1 as MDHEN and CDR2 as SYDVKM. The CDR3 spans 11 residues. CDR3 residues: CASSLNKEAFF. The CDR3 DNA is TGTGCCAGCAGTTTAAACAAAGAAGCTTTCTTT.

The chain employs TRBV7-2 and TRBJ2-1; 9 nucleotides align to TRBD2. The J segment lost 4 bases and the V segment lost 5 bases, leaving 9 bases of the junction unmatched. The germline V gene encodes CDR1 SGHTA and CDR2 FQGNSA. This CDR3 spans 16 amino acids. The DNA of the CDR3 is TGTGCCAGCAGCCCGGCCGGGACTAGCCGGTACAATGAGCAGTTCTTC. Residues: CASSPAGTSRYNEQFF.

The V gene is TRBV6-1, the J gene TRBJ1-6, with 9 bases identical to TRBD1. The trim removed 2 bases at V and 7 bases at J, leaving 6 bases unmatched. The CDR3 is 16 residues long. The germline gives CDR1 MNHNS, CDR2 SASEGT. The CDR3 sequence is CASSELGQGLNSPLHF. CDR3 sequence (DNA): TGTGCCAGCAGTGAACTCGGACAGGGGTTGAATTCACCCCTCCACTTT.

The chain carries TRBV19 and TRBJ1-5; weak D call: TRBD1 (6 bases). V was shortened by 5 bases and J by 0 bases, with 17 bases between the two germline ends. There are 17 residues in the CDR3. Looked up from germline, CDR1 is LNHDA and CDR2 is SQIVND (reference sequence). CDR3 nucleotides: TGTGCCAGTAGTGGTCTTATAGGGGGTAATAGCAATCAGCCCCAGCATTTT. This gives the protein CASSGLIGGNSNQPQHF.

J is TRBJ1-5 and V is TRBV19; no definite D call. CDR3 size: 12 residues. The germline CDR1 and CDR2 sequences are LNHDA and SQIVND (reference sequence). Trimming stripped 0 bases from V and 11 bases from J, with 8 bases between. CDR3 loop: CASSIERTSQHF. CDR3 nucleotide sequence: TGTGCCAGTAGTATAGAGAGAACTTCCCAGCATTTT. Using reference TRBV19 and TRBJ1-5 for the parts outside the CDR3, the full variable domain is DGGITQSPKYLFRKEGQNVTLSCEQNLNHDAMYWYRQDPGQGLRLIYYSQIVNDFQKGDIAEGYSVSREKKESFPLTVTSAQKNPTAFYLCASSIERTSQHFGDGTRLSIL.

The rearrangement joins TRBV6-5 to TRBJ2-7; 7 bases map to TRBD1. The germline gives CDR1 MNHEY, CDR2 SVGAGI. Losses at the gene ends were 7 bases for V and 3 bases for J; bases not matched to a gene: 6. The CDR3 totals 13 residues. The CDR3 reads CASIRDSFYEQYF. In nucleotides, the CDR3 is TGTGCCAGCATTCGGGACAGCTTCTACGAGCAGTACTTC.

The chain employs TRBV7-9 and TRBJ2-3; a possible D gene is TRBD1 (5 bases). The CDR3 is made up of 15 amino acids. V was trimmed by 4 bases and J by 2 bases, leaving 13 bases between them. Germline-derived CDR1 and CDR2 are SEHNR and FQNEAQ (reference sequence). The CDR3 DNA reads as TGTGCCAGCAGCTCCCAGACAGCATTCACAGATACGCAGTATTTT. This sequence encodes CASSSQTAFTDTQYF.

The chain recombines TRBV7-8 with TRBJ2-7; a possible D gene is TRBD2 (6 bases). The CDR3 has 15 amino acids. The ends were cut back, 4 bases at V and 7 bases at J, with 20 bases in the middle. The germline CDR1 and CDR2 sequences are SGHVS and FQNEAQ. The CDR3 is CASSSRYGTGVEQYV. The CDR3 DNA is TGTGCCAGCAGCTCTCGATATGGGACGGGGGTGGAGCAGTACGTC.